This T cell receptor (beta chain) was recorded in a study of long-term antiretroviral therapy in people with HIV (dated by TCRdb to 2022 to 2024). General notes on the study: Collection of the earliest samples took place about a decade ahead of the 2015 WHO recommendation for immediate ART, at a time when ART was typically delayed until CD4 counts fell. This retrospective serial study examined whether starting ART and sustained HIV suppression were associated with changes in the composition and diversity of the TRB repertoire in peripheral blood. A total of 192 cryopreserved PBMC samples came from a few dozen adults with confirmed HIV infection and were collected serially over a mean of roughly 6 years (range 1-12). About 35% of the 30 participants with HIV were female. No cross-contamination during QIAcube processing turned up in test extractions that ran a monoclonal T-cell line alongside around 32 polyclonal samples. Study-level results and caveats: Unsorted PBMC were profiled instead of sorted CD4+ and CD8+ T cells because pre-ART samples had limited cell numbers. CDR3 length ranges in HIV repertoires were narrower than in controls, and network structure suggested an antigen-experienced repertoire with only a slight naive shift after ART. Expanded TRB clones identified before ART initiation dominated the repertoire across all time points, though the dominance fluctuated and decreased in many PLHIV after ART. Samples dated from the mid-2000s to the late 2010s, and the ART regimens used may be less effective than current ones. Starting ART was linked to a significant rise in TRB diversity, yet even with long-term ART the diversity remained significantly lower than in transplant donor controls. Owing to limited PBMC availability, only the TCR beta chain was sequenced, without alpha chain pairing. Inferences about post-ART repertoire changes were limited because no data were available on ART adherence, viral resistance or therapy changes.

The immunoSEQ hsTCRB v3.0 assay was used at survey level resolution to sequence the TRB variable region. The target sequencing depth for TRB was 40,000-50,000 T-cell genomes per sample. TRB libraries were pooled and sequenced on an Illumina MiSeq using a v3 150-cycle kit. Processing in the source paper ran as follows. Repertoire analysis was performed in R inside a reproducible Nextflow workflow that covered QC, data transformation and analysis. LymphoSeq2, an R package for exploring AIRR-Seq data, was used to implement the custom analyses. Several samples yielding fewer than 5000 total TRB sequences were excluded, leaving 150 to 200 analyzed HIV repertoires. Among the approximately 190 retained HIV repertoires, more than 55 were collected before ART initiation and more than 120 after ART initiation. Repertoires were downsampled to 5000 TRB nucleotide sequences, and summary statistics were averaged over 100 downsampling iterations. The analysis kept only TRB sequences whose CDR3 regions were at least seven amino acids long. Diversity was measured with a Shannon entropy-derived clonality score and the Gini coefficient. In the repertoire networks, any two of the top 5000 CDR3 amino acid sequences were connected whenever the two sequences differed by an edit distance of one. Antigen specificity groups and MHC restriction were predicted for TRB CDR3 amino acid sequences with GLIPH2. Known CMV, EBV, HIV or tissue antigen associations were flagged by matching CDR3 amino acid sequences against VDJdb and McPAS-TCR. Pre-ART, post-ART and control groups were compared with Wilcoxon signed-rank tests and Holm-Bonferroni correction. This is the immuneACCESS table as TCRdb keeps it, with only in-frame sequences that have V and J called. A part of the clones is gone; compared with another copy, unresolved V genes explain less than half, and the rest is unexplained. V, J and clone size are those of that table, while D and trimming were read from the DNA. The sample table lists roughly 42,000 clones, roughly nine tenths of them with a count of one. The ten largest make up less than 4.5% of the sample.

The CDR3 goes from the cysteine to the phenylalanine over 14 residues. Kept here is only the CDR3 DNA, which spans 42 bases and is read in frame from base 1. The trim is 5 bases for V and 1 base for J, with a gap of 11 bases between the germline ends. CDR1 and CDR2 were assigned from the germline V gene as MNHEY and SVGAGI. Comment on this clone: The target of this receptor is not known. One base away there is no much larger clone; base qualities are not given.

To be included, a participant needed at least one PBMC sample from before ART initiation plus at least two post-ART samples. All participants with HIV were treated in the United States of America. Before DNA extraction, cryopreserved samples containing 1-10 million PBMC were thawed and washed. At the time of the earliest PBMC sample, participants with HIV were aged between about 20 and 54 years. PBMC samples from each participant spanned 1-4 timepoints before ART initiation and 2-8 timepoints after ART initiation, with a median of 7 samples. For every participant, serial HIV viral load, CD4+ T-cell count, ART history and demographic data were obtained. Genomic DNA was extracted from unsorted PBMC with a Qiagen kit on a QIAcube, with processing performed in batches of 12 samples.

The chain is made from TRBV6-5 and TRBJ1-2; there is no confident call for the D gene. The source is a woman aged 45-59 years with HIV. Source: unsorted PBMCs, taken 1.2 years after starting antiretroviral therapy. The bases are TGTGCCAGCAGTCGCGGCAGGAGTAACTATGGCTACACCTTC. It specifies CASSRGRSNYGYTF.